This T cell receptor (beta chain) was retrieved from a study of blood T cell repertoires in COVID-19. Profiled with immunoSEQ multiplex PCR; TCRdb holds only in-frame clones, not every one. The data show roughly 170,000 clones, 70% to 85% seen once. With 5 bases removed from V and 8 bases from J, the gap between germline ends came to 13 bases. The CDR3 sequence is 13 residues long. Germline CDR1 reads SGHTA; CDR2 reads FQGNSA. Sequenced: peripheral blood. This TCR derives from a man in his sixties who had recovered from COVID-19. The rearrangement uses TRBV7-2 and TRBJ2-1, with TRBD2 as a possible D gene (5 bases). CDR3 DNA sequence: TGTGCCAGCAGCAGGTCGGGGTGGGATGAGCAGTTCTTC. Translation: CASSRSGWDEQFF.